Detailed here is one T cell receptor beta chain. Indicated time point: pretreatment peripheral blood. Patient sample counts ranged from 1 to 8, pretreatment and on-treatment. The repertoire was sequenced with immunoSEQ multiplex PCR; TCRdb's copy has only in-frame clones and lacks some. The sample shows around 71,000 clones, 70% to 90% of them seen only once. These data are taken from a study of PD-L1 blockade in urothelial cancer. The wider study: A median blood sample held about 140,000 T cells and approximately 83,000 unique TCRs.

Germline CDR1 is WSHSY and CDR2 is SAAADI. Unmatched junction bases numbered 8, after V lost 2 bases and J lost 7 bases. The CDR3 length is 16 residues. V and J are TRBV10-2 and TRBJ2-1; 10 positions match TRBD2. The receptor's source is a man aged 35 to 55 with urothelial cancer. The sequencing here drew on PBMCs, taken around atezolizumab (anti-PD-L1) treatment. CDR3 in DNA: TGCGCCAGCAGTGAGCCGGGACTAGCGAAAAAAAATGAGCAGTTCTTC. This gives the protein CASSEPGLAKKNEQFF.